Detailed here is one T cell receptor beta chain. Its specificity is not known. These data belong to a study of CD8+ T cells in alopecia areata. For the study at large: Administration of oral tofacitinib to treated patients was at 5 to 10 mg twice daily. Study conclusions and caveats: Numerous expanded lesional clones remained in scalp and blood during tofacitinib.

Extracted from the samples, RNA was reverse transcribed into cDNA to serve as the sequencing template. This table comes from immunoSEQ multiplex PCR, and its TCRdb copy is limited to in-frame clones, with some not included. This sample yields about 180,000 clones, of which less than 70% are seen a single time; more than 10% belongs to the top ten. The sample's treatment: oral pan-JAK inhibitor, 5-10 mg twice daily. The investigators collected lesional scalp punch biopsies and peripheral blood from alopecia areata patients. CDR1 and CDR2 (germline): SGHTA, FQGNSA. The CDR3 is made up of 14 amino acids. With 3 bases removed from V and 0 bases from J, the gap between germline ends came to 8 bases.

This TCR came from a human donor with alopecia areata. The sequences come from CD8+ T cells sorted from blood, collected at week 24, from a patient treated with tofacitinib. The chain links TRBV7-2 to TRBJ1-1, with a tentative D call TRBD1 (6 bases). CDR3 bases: TGTGCCAGCAGCTTCGGGGGGCTGAACACTGAAGCTTTCTTT. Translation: CASSFGGLNTEAFF.